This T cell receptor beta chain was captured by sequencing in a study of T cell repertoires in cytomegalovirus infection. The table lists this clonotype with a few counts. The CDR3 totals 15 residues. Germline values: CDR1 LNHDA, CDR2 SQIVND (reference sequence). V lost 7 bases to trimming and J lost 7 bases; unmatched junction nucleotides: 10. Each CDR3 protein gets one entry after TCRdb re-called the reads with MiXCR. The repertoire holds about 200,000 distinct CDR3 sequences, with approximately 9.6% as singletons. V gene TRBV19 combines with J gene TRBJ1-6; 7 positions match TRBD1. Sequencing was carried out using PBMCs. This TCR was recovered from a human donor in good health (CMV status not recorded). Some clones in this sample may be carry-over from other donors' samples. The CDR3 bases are TGTGCCAGTAACATGGGGAGCAGGGGGAATTCACCCCTCCACTTT. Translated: CASNMGSRGNSPLHF.